These T cell receptor beta chains were read from a single sample in a study of cytomegalovirus exposure and HLA in healthy donors. Profiling relied on immunoSEQ multiplex PCR, and the TCRdb table lists in-frame clones only, not all of them. The repertoire holds 100,000 to 120,000 clones, with more than 60% as singletons. The material sequenced was PBMCs. All receptors derive from a woman aged 40 to 49 in good health and CMV-seropositive. Both conserved end residues are part of each CDR3. Each record gives: clone size, V gene, J gene, D gene, CDR3 DNA, CDR3 protein. D genes are given only for firm matches. Rows give clone size only sometimes, using once, few, many, or a class for an expanded clone.

abundance: NA; v_gene: TRBV2; j_gene: TRBJ1-1; d_gene: TRBD1; CDR3nt: TGTGCCAGCCTACAGGGGAGCACTGAAGCTTTCTTT; CDR3aa: CASLQGSTEAFF
abundance: NA; v_gene: TRBV11-1; j_gene: TRBJ1-4; d_gene: NA; CDR3nt: TGTGCCAGCAGCTTCTCCCCGAATGAAAAACTGTTTTTT; CDR3aa: CASSFSPNEKLFF
abundance: NA; v_gene: TRBV5-6; j_gene: TRBJ2-7; d_gene: TRBD1; CDR3nt: TGTGCCAGCAGCTTGCAGGGACAGGGTGGTATCTACGAGCAGTACTTC; CDR3aa: CASSLQGQGGIYEQYF
abundance: NA; v_gene: TRBV27; j_gene: TRBJ1-3; d_gene: TRBD1; CDR3nt: TGTGCCAGCAGTCCCACGACAGGGCTTCGTGGAAACACCATATATTTT; CDR3aa: CASSPTTGLRGNTIYF
abundance: NA; v_gene: TRBV19; j_gene: TRBJ2-3; d_gene: TRBD1; CDR3nt: TGTGCCACCGCCCGAAAGACAGGGGTGGCAGATACGCAGTATTTT; CDR3aa: CATARKTGVADTQYF
abundance: NA; v_gene: TRBV2; j_gene: TRBJ1-2; d_gene: NA; CDR3nt: TGTGCCAGCTTCCCCGACAGGCCGGATGGCTACACCTTC; CDR3aa: CASFPDRPDGYTF
abundance: NA; v_gene: TRBV9; j_gene: TRBJ2-3; d_gene: NA; CDR3nt: TGTGCCAGCAGTACAACAGATACGCAGTATTTT; CDR3aa: CASSTTDTQYF
abundance: NA; v_gene: TRBV7-7; j_gene: TRBJ2-7; d_gene: NA; CDR3nt: TGTGCTAGCAGCTTCCGACAGGCCCCCTCCTACGAGCAGTACTTC; CDR3aa: CASSFRQAPSYEQYF
abundance: few; v_gene: TRBV4-3; j_gene: TRBJ1-3; d_gene: NA; CDR3nt: TGCGCCAGCAGCGCCAGGGATCAGGGTTTTGCTGGAAACACCATATATTTT; CDR3aa: CASSARDQGFAGNTIYF
abundance: NA; v_gene: TRBV11-2; j_gene: TRBJ1-1; d_gene: NA; CDR3nt: TGTGCCAGCAGCTTAGGGCCGAACACTGAAGCTTTCTTT; CDR3aa: CASSLGPNTEAFF
abundance: NA; v_gene: TRBV13; j_gene: TRBJ2-7; d_gene: NA; CDR3nt: TGTGCCAGCAGCTTAGGGGAGGCTTACGAGCAGTACTTC; CDR3aa: CASSLGEAYEQYF
abundance: NA; v_gene: TRBV28; j_gene: TRBJ2-7; d_gene: TRBD2; CDR3nt: TGTGCCAGCAGTTTAACTAGCGGGGGGAGCTCCTACGAGCAGTACTTC; CDR3aa: CASSLTSGGSSYEQYF
abundance: NA; v_gene: TRBV12-5; j_gene: TRBJ1-4; d_gene: TRBD1; CDR3nt: TGTGCTAGTGGTTTTGGACAGGCTAATGAAAAACTGTTTTTT; CDR3aa: CASGFGQANEKLFF
abundance: few; v_gene: TRBV7-2; j_gene: TRBJ1-2; d_gene: NA; CDR3nt: TGTGCCAGCAGCTTAGTGCGGAACTATGGCTACACCTTC; CDR3aa: CASSLVRNYGYTF
abundance: NA; v_gene: TRBV28; j_gene: TRBJ1-2; d_gene: TRBD1; CDR3nt: TGTGCCAGCAGTTTGGAATCACCGGGACAGGGGGCCGGCTACACCTTC; CDR3aa: CASSLESPGQGAGYTF
abundance: few; v_gene: TRBV28; j_gene: TRBJ1-5; d_gene: TRBD1; CDR3nt: TGTGCCAGCAGTCCACATCGACAGGGCGATCAGCCCCAGCATTTT; CDR3aa: CASSPHRQGDQPQHF
abundance: once; v_gene: TRBV5-1; j_gene: TRBJ1-2; d_gene: NA; CDR3nt: TGCGCCAGCAGCTTGGGAGGGATCCGAAGGAATGATGGCTACACCTTC; CDR3aa: CASSLGGIRRNDGYTF
abundance: once; v_gene: TRBV25-1; j_gene: TRBJ1-6; d_gene: NA; CDR3nt: TGTGCCAGCAGCCCAAGGGGCCAGGGGAATTCACCCCTCCACTTT; CDR3aa: CASSPRGQGNSPLHF
abundance: NA; v_gene: TRBV15; j_gene: TRBJ1-4; d_gene: NA; CDR3nt: TGTGCCACCAGCAGAGTGAGATTTGAAAAACTGTTTTTT; CDR3aa: CATSRVRFEKLFF
abundance: NA; v_gene: TRBV7-2; j_gene: TRBJ2-3; d_gene: TRBD2; CDR3nt: TGTGCCAGCAGCCTTTCAGCGGGGGACACAGATACGCAGTATTTT; CDR3aa: CASSLSAGDTDTQYF
abundance: NA; v_gene: TRBV7-9; j_gene: TRBJ2-1; d_gene: TRBD2; CDR3nt: TGTGCCAGCAGCTTCAATCTTGGGACTAGCGGCTACAATGAGCAGTTCTTC; CDR3aa: CASSFNLGTSGYNEQFF
abundance: NA; v_gene: TRBV9; j_gene: TRBJ2-5; d_gene: TRBD1; CDR3nt: TGTGCCAGCAGCGCGACAGGGTACCGGGGAGAGACCCAGTACTTC; CDR3aa: CASSATGYRGETQYF
abundance: NA; v_gene: TRBV5-6; j_gene: TRBJ1-3; d_gene: NA; CDR3nt: TGTGCCAGCAGCTCGTACTTCTCTGGAAACACCATATATTTT; CDR3aa: CASSSYFSGNTIYF
abundance: few; v_gene: TRBV27; j_gene: TRBJ2-1; d_gene: NA; CDR3nt: TGTGCCAGCAGTTTATCCACAGTGTTGCATAACTTATTCTTC; CDR3aa: CASSLSTVLHNLFF
abundance: NA; v_gene: TRBV15; j_gene: TRBJ2-3; d_gene: TRBD1; CDR3nt: TGTGCCACCAGCAGGGACAGGGGGGATACGCAGTATTTT; CDR3aa: CATSRDRGDTQYF
abundance: NA; v_gene: TRBV7-6; j_gene: TRBJ1-2; d_gene: NA; CDR3nt: TGTGCCAGCAGCTTAGTCGCAGACGGGGGAAACTATGGCTACACCTTC; CDR3aa: CASSLVADGGNYGYTF
abundance: NA; v_gene: TRBV14; j_gene: TRBJ2-1; d_gene: NA; CDR3nt: TGTGCCAGCAGCCAAGATTTAGTGGGACTGACGTACAATGAGCAGTTCTTC; CDR3aa: CASSQDLVGLTYNEQFF
abundance: NA; v_gene: TRBV15; j_gene: TRBJ1-6; d_gene: NA; CDR3nt: TGTGCCACCAGCAGAGGCCCTCCGGGACGGCGGGGTTCACCCCTCCACTTT; CDR3aa: CATSRGPPGRRGSPLHF
abundance: NA; v_gene: TRBV28; j_gene: TRBJ1-1; d_gene: TRBD1; CDR3nt: TGTGCCAGCACCCTGGGGACAGGGGAAATTCGCGGCACTGAAGCTTTCTTT; CDR3aa: CASTLGTGEIRGTEAFF
abundance: once; v_gene: TRBV12-5; j_gene: TRBJ2-3; d_gene: TRBD2; CDR3nt: TGTGCTAGTGGTTTGGTACTCAGCGGGGAGTCAGATACGCAGTATTTT; CDR3aa: CASGLVLSGESDTQYF
abundance: NA; v_gene: TRBV27; j_gene: TRBJ2-7; d_gene: TRBD2; CDR3nt: TGTGCCAGCAAGCTAGCGGGGGACTACGAGCAGTACTTC; CDR3aa: CASKLAGDYEQYF
abundance: NA; v_gene: TRBV6-1; j_gene: TRBJ2-3; d_gene: NA; CDR3nt: TGTGCCAGCGGCGGTAACAGGGCTGGAGATACGCAGTATTTT; CDR3aa: CASGGNRAGDTQYF
abundance: NA; v_gene: TRBV5-1; j_gene: TRBJ1-1; d_gene: NA; CDR3nt: TGCGCCAGCAGTTCAATCGGACGAGGGAGGGGTACTGAAGCTTTCTTT; CDR3aa: CASSSIGRGRGTEAFF
abundance: NA; v_gene: TRBV5-1; j_gene: TRBJ1-1; d_gene: TRBD1; CDR3nt: TGCGCCAGCAGCTTCCAGGGGGCGTCGGCTGAAGCTTTCTTT; CDR3aa: CASSFQGASAEAFF
abundance: NA; v_gene: TRBV29-1; j_gene: TRBJ2-5; d_gene: NA; CDR3nt: TGCAGCGTTGAAATTATGGCAGGGATTTTTCGGGAGACCCAGTACTTC; CDR3aa: CSVEIMAGIFRETQYF
abundance: few; v_gene: TRBV2; j_gene: TRBJ2-4; d_gene: NA; CDR3nt: TGTGCCAGCAGTGAAGGGAAGGGGAATGGCATTCAGTACTTC; CDR3aa: CASSEGKGNGIQYF
abundance: NA; v_gene: TRBV6-6; j_gene: TRBJ2-2; d_gene: TRBD2; CDR3nt: TGTGCCAGCGGGCTAGCGGGAGCTTATAGCGGGGAGCTGTTTTTT; CDR3aa: CASGLAGAYSGELFF
abundance: few; v_gene: TRBV4-3; j_gene: TRBJ2-3; d_gene: NA; CDR3nt: TGCGCCAGCAGCCAATTCGGTCCGGGGGATACGCAGTATTTT; CDR3aa: CASSQFGPGDTQYF
abundance: NA; v_gene: TRBV2; j_gene: TRBJ2-1; d_gene: NA; CDR3nt: TGTGCCAGCAGTGAAGTTAGGGGCGTTGGCAATGAGCAGTTCTTC; CDR3aa: CASSEVRGVGNEQFF
abundance: NA; v_gene: TRBV7-8; j_gene: TRBJ1-2; d_gene: NA; CDR3nt: TGTGCCAGCAGCTTACGGAGTAACTATGGCTACACCTTC; CDR3aa: CASSLRSNYGYTF
abundance: few; v_gene: TRBV7-9; j_gene: TRBJ2-2; d_gene: TRBD1; CDR3nt: TGTGCCAGCAGCTTAGCCCTGGGACAGGGGAACACCGGGGAGCTGTTTTTT; CDR3aa: CASSLALGQGNTGELFF
abundance: NA; v_gene: TRBV4-1; j_gene: TRBJ2-7; d_gene: TRBD1; CDR3nt: TGCGCCAGCAGCCACCCCAGGGGGGAGCAGTACTTC; CDR3aa: CASSHPRGEQYF
abundance: few; v_gene: TRBV28; j_gene: TRBJ1-1; d_gene: TRBD1; CDR3nt: TGTGCCAGCACCGAATCGGGACAGCCTGAAGCTTTCTTT; CDR3aa: CASTESGQPEAFF
abundance: NA; v_gene: TRBV19; j_gene: TRBJ2-5; d_gene: TRBD2; CDR3nt: TGTGCCAGTAGTGTACGGACGGAGCGGCGGGAGCAGTACTTC; CDR3aa: CASSVRTERREQYF
abundance: NA; v_gene: TRBV18; j_gene: TRBJ2-1; d_gene: TRBD2; CDR3nt: TGTGCCAGCTCACTAGCGGGGGCCTACAATGAGCAGTTCTTC; CDR3aa: CASSLAGAYNEQFF
abundance: NA; v_gene: TRBV18; j_gene: TRBJ2-7; d_gene: TRBD1; CDR3nt: TGTGCCAGCTCACCAGGGACAGGGAACGAGCAGTACTTC; CDR3aa: CASSPGTGNEQYF